The 5 T cell receptor beta chains listed next were all sequenced from one sample in a study of T cells in women clearing cervical HPV infection. Clones were sequenced by immunoSEQ multiplex PCR, and TCRdb holds only the in-frame ones, with some missing. The sample's table shows roughly 35,000 clones. The sample taken for sequencing was blood buffy coat. The receptors were gathered from a woman between 18 and 75 years old with a cervical HPV16 infection that either progressed to CIN3+ or cleared (not recorded which).

Worth noting for this clone: From the germline J gene comes the end of the CDR3, since the read stops 3 residues before it. The chain recombines TRBV7-9 with TRBJ2-2; 7 bases are shared with TRBD1. The germline V gene has CDR1 SEHNR and CDR2 FQNEAQ (reference sequence). This CDR3 spans 15 amino acids. The sequenced CDR3 bases are TGTGCCAGCAGCCCACAGGGGACCTCGGATTCACCG. It translates to CASSPQGTSDSP. The whole CDR3 is CASSPQGTSDSPLFF.

Details on this clone: Sequencing ends 3 residues short of the CDR3 end; the germline J gene provides the rest. This chain links TRBV20-1 with TRBJ2-3; 8 bases are a match to TRBD2. The CDR3 has 15 amino acids. From germline, CDR1 is DFQATT and CDR2 SNEGSKA (reference sequence). Losses at the gene ends were 0 bases for V and 3 bases for J; bases not matched to a gene: 5. CDR3 DNA (partial): TGCAGTGCTAGAGATGGGACTAGAGGAACAGATACG. This gives the protein CSARDGTRGTDT. The full CDR3 protein is CSARDGTRGTDTQYF.

To note about this clone: The missing CDR3 end, 3 residues past where the read stops, is filled in from the germline J gene. This chain links TRBV12-3 or TRBV12-4 with TRBJ2-7; perhaps TRBD1 as D (5 bases). This CDR3 region has 12 residues. Trimming took off 2 bases at V and 5 bases at J, with 7 bases between the two ends. The CDR3 region is CASSLRGDEQYF. CDR3 DNA (partial): TGTGCCAGCAGTTTAAGGGGCGACGAG.

Comments on this clone: The CDR3 end falls 3 residues outside the read, so it is completed with the germline J gene. The rearrangement links TRBV7-8 to TRBJ2-2; 8 bases match TRBD2. This CDR3 comprises 17 residues. The V segment lost 1 base and the J segment 2 bases; nucleotides outside the gene matches: 6. The germline CDR1 and CDR2 sequences are SGHVS and FQNEAQ. This CDR3 reads CASSLGAAGVNTGELFF. The CDR3 bases that were read are TGTGCCAGCAGCTTAGGGGCAGCGGGGGTTAACACCGGGGAG.

CDR3 bases read: TGTGCCAGCAGCGAAATGGGGGGCTACGAG. Translation gives CASSEMGGYE. The entire CDR3 protein is CASSEMGGYEQYF. The chain couples TRBV5-6 to TRBJ2-7; a possible D gene is TRBD2 (6 bases). Coverage ceases 3 residues before the CDR3 finishes, and the germline J gene fills in the end. Trimming shortened V by 4 bases and J by 3 bases, and 11 bases separated the two germline ends. This CDR3 has 13 residues. Germline-derived CDR1 and CDR2 are SGHDT and YYEEEE.